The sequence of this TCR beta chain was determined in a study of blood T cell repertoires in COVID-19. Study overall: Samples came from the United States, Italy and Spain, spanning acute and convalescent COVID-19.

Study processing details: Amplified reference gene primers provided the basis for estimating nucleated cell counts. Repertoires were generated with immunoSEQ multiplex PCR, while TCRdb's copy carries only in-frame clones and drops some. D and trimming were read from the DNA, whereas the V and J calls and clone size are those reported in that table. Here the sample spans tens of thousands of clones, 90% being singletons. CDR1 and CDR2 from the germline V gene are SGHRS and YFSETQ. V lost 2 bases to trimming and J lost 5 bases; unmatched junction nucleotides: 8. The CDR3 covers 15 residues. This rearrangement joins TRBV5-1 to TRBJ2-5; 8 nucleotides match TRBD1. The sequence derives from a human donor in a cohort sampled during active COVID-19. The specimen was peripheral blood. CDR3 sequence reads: CASSFGQGVRETQYF. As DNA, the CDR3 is TGCGCCAGCAGCTTCGGACAGGGAGTTAGGGAGACCCAGTACTTC.